The 18 T cell receptor beta chains presented below share a single source sample, sequenced in a study of blood T cell repertoires in COVID-19. Here immunoSEQ multiplex PCR was the method, and the copy in TCRdb shows in-frame clones only, minus some. The sample includes 86,000 or so clones, 75% to 95% of them seen just once. Sequenced input: peripheral blood. Receptors originate from a woman aged 45-65 years in a cohort sampled during active COVID-19.

This clone came up once. The V and J genes are TRBV5-5 and TRBJ1-5; D is possibly TRBD1 (5 bases). V lost 2 bases, J lost 5 bases, and 14 bases lay in between. This CDR3 is 15 amino acids long. Germline CDR1 SGHKS, CDR2 YYEKEE (reference sequence). CDR3 sequence reads: CASSFWGGNHQPQHF. The CDR3 DNA reads TGTGCCAGCAGCTTTTGGGGCGGAAATCATCAGCCCCAGCATTTT.

This chain uses TRBV7-2 with TRBJ1-1, with 7 nucleotides matching TRBD1. Per the germline V gene, CDR1 is SGHTA and CDR2 is FQGNSA. Trimming cost V 5 bases and J 0 bases; bases outside gene matches: 6. The CDR3 has 15 residues. The CDR3 loop is CASSQRDRVNTEAFF. The CDR3 DNA follows: TGTGCCAGCAGCCAAAGGGACAGAGTGAACACTGAAGCTTTCTTT.

The gene calls are TRBV5-4 and TRBJ1-3; no firm D call. The CDR3 runs to 15 residues. V lost 3 bases and J lost 1, with 11 bases in between. Germline CDR1 SGHNT, CDR2 YYREEE (reference sequence). The CDR3 DNA is TGTGCCAGCAGCTCGGGAGGAGCTTCTGGAAACACCATATATTTT. Its translation is CASSSGGASGNTIYF.

This clone has a handful of counts. The V call is TRBV30, the J call TRBJ1-4; 9 bases are shared with TRBD1. V trimming: 2 bases; J trimming: 8 bases; junction bases outside the gene matches: 9. Germline CDR1 reads GTSNPN; CDR2 reads SVGIG (reference sequence). CDR3 length: 15 amino acids. The DNA of the CDR3 is TGTGCCTGGAGTCGGGACAGGGCAGGGGGAGAAAAACTGTTTTTT. This encodes CAWSRDRAGGEKLFF.

The V call is TRBV11-2, the J call TRBJ2-5, with 10 bases fitting TRBD1. The V gene end was trimmed by 4 bases and the J gene end by 5 bases; junction bases not matched to a gene: 4. Germline CDR1 SGHAT, CDR2 FQNNGV. This CDR3 is built from 14 residues. CDR3 amino acids: CASSYGQGGETQYF. The DNA of the CDR3 is TGTGCCAGCAGCTACGGACAGGGGGGGGAGACCCAGTACTTC.

This clone was observed a few times. The junction departs from the called germline gene at one end, perhaps through a read error. V gene TRBV11-2 combines with J gene TRBJ2-2; no definite D call. CDR3 length: 15 amino acids. Per germline, CDR1 SGHAT and CDR2 FQNNGV. The CDR3 nucleotides are TGTGCCAGCACCTTAACGCAGGATGGTACCGGGGAGCTGTTTTTT. This gives the protein CASTLTQDGTGELFF. Complete variable domain (other parts from reference TRBV11-2 and TRBJ2-2): EAGVAQSPRYKIIEKRQSVAFWCNPISGHATLYWYQQILGQGPKLLIQFQNNGVVDDSQLPKDRFSAERLKGVDSTLKIQPAKLEDSAVYLCASTLTQDGTGELFFGEGSRLTVL.

The genes are TRBV2 and TRBJ1-4; 7 positions agree with TRBD1. CDR1 and CDR2 from the germline V gene are SNHLY and FYNNEI. The V gene end was trimmed by 7 bases and the J gene end by 6 bases; junction bases not matched to a gene: 8. The CDR3 length is 14 residues. The CDR3 is CASKTGTAYEKLFF. CDR3 nucleotide sequence: TGTGCCAGCAAAACAGGGACAGCCTATGAAAAACTGTTTTTT. The whole variable domain, remainder taken from reference TRBV2 and TRBJ1-4, is EPEVTQTPSHQVTQMGQEVILRCVPISNHLYFYWYRQILGQKVEFLVSFYNNEISEKSEIFDDQFSVERPDGSNFTLKIRSTKLEDSAMYFCASKTGTAYEKLFFGSGTQLSVL.

The chain carries TRBV19 and TRBJ2-1, with 9 positions matching TRBD1. Germline V CDR1 and CDR2: LNHDA, SQIVND (reference sequence). V gave up 8 bases and J gave up 5 bases; unmatched junction bases: 10. The CDR3 contains 15 residues. CDR3 coding DNA: TGTGCCAGTCAAATCGGGACAGGGCTCCACAATGAGCAGTTCTTC. It specifies CASQIGTGLHNEQFF.

CDR3 loop: CASSEDRGTSRQYF. The CDR3 nucleotides are TGTGCCAGCAGTGAAGACCGGGGAACCTCAAGGCAGTACTTC. The chain carries TRBV6-1 and TRBJ2-5, with D tentatively TRBD2 (5 bases). The length of the CDR3 is 14 residues. The V end was cut by 1 base, the J end by 11 bases, with 17 bases between. The V gene's germline CDR1 is MNHNS and CDR2 SASEGT.

This chain uses TRBV9 with TRBJ1-1; TRBD1 aligns across 10 bases. This CDR3 has 15 residues. In germline, CDR1 is SGDLS, CDR2 YYNGEE. V was clipped by 4 bases and J by 5 bases; unmatched bases: 8. The CDR3 sequence is CASSPQTGGLTEAFF. In nucleotides, the CDR3 is TGTGCCAGCAGCCCGCAGACAGGGGGCTTGACTGAAGCTTTCTTT.

The chain employs TRBV5-1 and TRBJ2-5; D unresolved. This CDR3 is 14 amino acids long. The germline V gene has CDR1 SGHRS and CDR2 YFSETQ. V was clipped by 1 base and J by 6 bases, with 13 bases between them. CDR3 coding DNA: TGCGCCAGCAGCTTGTCTGACACCCAGAAGACCCAGTACTTC. Translation: CASSLSDTQKTQYF.

The chain combines TRBV7-2 with TRBJ2-1; 11 nucleotides align to TRBD2. Germline CDR1 SGHTA, CDR2 FQGNSA. The CDR3 is made up of 16 amino acids. V lost 5 bases, J lost 13 bases, and 16 bases stayed unmatched. The CDR3: CASSINIGTSGLDQFF. CDR3 DNA: TGTGCCAGCAGCATTAATATTGGGACTAGCGGCCTAGATCAGTTCTTC.

V usage is TRBV10-2 and J usage is TRBJ2-7, with 9 bases fitting TRBD1. CDR1 is WSHSY, CDR2 SAAADI, per germline. Losses at the gene ends were 3 bases for V and 0 bases for J; bases not matched to a gene: 9. The CDR3 is 17 amino acids. The CDR3 is CASSEPAGQGSSYEQYF. For the CDR3, the DNA is TGCGCCAGCAGTGAACCTGCTGGACAGGGGAGCTCCTACGAGCAGTACTTC.

This sequence joins TRBV7-2 and TRBJ2-1; 9 nucleotides align to TRBD2. The CDR3 contains 15 residues. The germline gives CDR1 SGHTA, CDR2 FQGNSA. Trimming cost V 5 bases and J 5 bases; bases outside gene matches: 7. CDR3 sequence (DNA): TGTGCCAGCAGCCTTAGCGGGAGCGTCCACAATGAGCAGTTCTTC. Translated: CASSLSGSVHNEQFF.

This clone has just a few counts. The V and J genes are TRBV5-1 and TRBJ1-2; D is possibly TRBD1 (6 bases). Per germline, CDR1 SGHRS and CDR2 YFSETQ. V lost 8 bases and J lost 2, with 16 bases in between. This CDR3 has 14 amino acids. CDR3 sequence reads: CASSPGTPNYGYTF. As DNA, the CDR3 is TGCGCCAGTAGTCCCGGGACACCGAACTATGGCTACACCTTC.

This chain connects TRBV6-6 to TRBJ1-5; the D gene is possibly TRBD1 (5 bases). V lost 8 bases and J lost 2, with 10 bases in between. Germline assignment: CDR1 MNHNY and CDR2 SVGAGI (reference sequence). This CDR3 spans 13 amino acids. CDR3 protein: CASGRVGNQPQHF. Written as DNA, the CDR3 is TGTGCCAGCGGCAGGGTTGGCAATCAGCCCCAGCATTTT.

The gene calls are TRBV5-1 and TRBJ2-7, with D possibly being TRBD1 (6 bases). Germline CDR1 reads SGHRS; CDR2 reads YFSETQ. The ends were cut back, 3 bases at V and 3 bases at J, with 16 bases in the middle. The length of the CDR3 is 15 residues. The CDR3 DNA reads TGCGCCAGCAGCTACGCCCGGGACACCAGCTACGAGCAGTACTTC. Encoded protein: CASSYARDTSYEQYF.

This chain joins TRBV7-2 and TRBJ1-2, with D perhaps matching TRBD1 (5 bases). The V gene's germline CDR1 is SGHTA and CDR2 FQGNSA. The CDR3 is 13 amino acids. V was cut by 7 bases and J by 1 base, with 10 bases left in between. CDR3 DNA sequence: TGTGCCAGCACGGGGGGGTTTAACTATGGCTACACCTTC. It codes for CASTGGFNYGYTF.